The clone carrying this T cell receptor (beta chain) was counted between two and nine times. The sample comes from a study of identical twins. Using its own MiXCR run on the 5' RACE reads, TCRdb lists one record per CDR3 protein. The profile shows about 220,000 distinct CDR3 sequences, less than 10% of them singletons. Trimming took 7 bases from V and 5 from J, leaving 17 bases between them. Germline V CDR1 and CDR2: MNHEY, SMNVEV (reference sequence). The CDR3 extends over 14 amino acids. This chain uses TRBV27 with TRBJ1-1; TRBD1 is a possible D gene (5 bases). The sample taken for sequencing was memory (CD45RO+) T cells sorted from blood. This receptor was obtained from a young woman in good health. The CDR3 DNA reads TGTGCCAGCATCCATTCTTTTGGGGGGACTGAAGCTTTCTTT. Protein sequence: CASIHSFGGTEAFF.